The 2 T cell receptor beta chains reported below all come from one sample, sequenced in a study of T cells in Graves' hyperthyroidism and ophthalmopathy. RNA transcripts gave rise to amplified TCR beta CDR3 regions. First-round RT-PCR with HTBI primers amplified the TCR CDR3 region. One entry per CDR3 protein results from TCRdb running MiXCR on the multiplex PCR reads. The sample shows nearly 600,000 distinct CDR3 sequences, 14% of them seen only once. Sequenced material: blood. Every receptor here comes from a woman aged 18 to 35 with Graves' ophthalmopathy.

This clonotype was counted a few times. The CDR3: CASSLIQEGSYGYTF. Here the CDR3 DNA reads TGTGCCAGCAGTCTCATACAGGAGGGCTCCTATGGCTACACCTTC. This rearrangement joins TRBV27 to TRBJ1-2, with D possibly TRBD1 on 5 matching bases. V gave up 5 bases and J gave up 4 bases, with 17 bases separating them. Per the germline V gene, CDR1 is MNHEY and CDR2 is SMNVEV (reference sequence). This CDR3 region has 15 residues.

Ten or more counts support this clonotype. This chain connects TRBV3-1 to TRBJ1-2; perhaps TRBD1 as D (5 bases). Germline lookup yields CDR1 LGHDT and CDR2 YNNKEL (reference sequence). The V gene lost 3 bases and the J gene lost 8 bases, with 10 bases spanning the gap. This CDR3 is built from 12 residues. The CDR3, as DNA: TGTGCCAGCAGCCACCAGGGTCAAGGCTACACCTTC. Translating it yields CASSHQGQGYTF.